A selection of T cell receptor beta chains follows, all from one sample in a study of regulatory T cells. Assay: immunoSEQ multiplex PCR; the TCRdb copy retains only in-frame clones and omits some. In the table there are 20,000 to 25,000 clones, roughly 93% of which are singletons. Sequenced sample: CD8+ T cells sorted from blood. Receptors originate from a child between 2 and 9 years old with CD3G deficiency. Each CDR3 is given with its conserved first and last residue. Fields, in order: D gene, J gene, V gene, clone size, CDR3 protein, CDR3 DNA. The D gene is left open where the match is weak. Some rows mark clone size as missing; the rest say once, few, many or name a class of expanded clone.

d_call: -
j_call: TRBJ1-1
v_call: TRBV19
clone_size: -
cdr3_aa: CASSPLGMNTEAFF
cdr3_nt: TGTGCCAGTAGTCCCCTAGGAATGAACACTGAAGCTTTCTTT

d_call: -
j_call: TRBJ2-7
v_call: TRBV28
clone_size: -
cdr3_aa: CASSFGDSRAYEQYF
cdr3_nt: TGTGCCAGCAGTTTTGGGGACTCAAGGGCCTACGAGCAGTACTTC

d_call: TRBD1
j_call: TRBJ2-7
v_call: TRBV28
clone_size: once
cdr3_aa: CASSPTGTGRYEQYF
cdr3_nt: TGTGCCAGCAGCCCGACGGGGACAGGGCGCTACGAGCAGTACTTC

d_call: -
j_call: TRBJ1-1
v_call: TRBV7-9
clone_size: -
cdr3_aa: CASSLGGPNTEAFF
cdr3_nt: TGTGCCAGCAGCTTAGGAGGCCCGAACACTGAAGCTTTCTTT

d_call: TRBD2
j_call: TRBJ2-3
v_call: TRBV10-2
clone_size: -
cdr3_aa: CASSSGDSTDTQYF
cdr3_nt: TGCGCCAGCAGTAGCGGGGATAGCACAGATACGCAGTATTTT

d_call: -
j_call: TRBJ2-5
v_call: TRBV11-2
clone_size: -
cdr3_aa: CASSQTDPTQGETQYF
cdr3_nt: TGTGCCAGCAGCCAGACGGACCCTACGCAGGGAGAGACCCAGTACTTC

d_call: -
j_call: TRBJ1-1
v_call: TRBV19
clone_size: once
cdr3_aa: CASSMGGHEAFF
cdr3_nt: TGTGCCAGTAGTATGGGGGGGCATGAGGCTTTCTTT

d_call: TRBD1
j_call: TRBJ1-1
v_call: TRBV28
clone_size: -
cdr3_aa: CASSFLQGAMNTEAFF
cdr3_nt: TGTGCCAGCAGTTTTTTACAGGGGGCAATGAACACTGAAGCTTTCTTT

d_call: TRBD1
j_call: TRBJ1-2
v_call: TRBV28
clone_size: -
cdr3_aa: CASRYQGANYGYTF
cdr3_nt: TGTGCCAGCAGATACCAGGGGGCTAACTATGGCTACACCTTC

d_call: -
j_call: TRBJ2-3
v_call: TRBV4-1
clone_size: -
cdr3_aa: CASSLTGSRADTQYF
cdr3_nt: TGCGCCAGCAGCCTCACAGGGTCTAGAGCGGATACGCAGTATTTT

d_call: -
j_call: TRBJ1-1
v_call: TRBV6-6
clone_size: -
cdr3_aa: CASSYGGMNTEAFF
cdr3_nt: TGTGCCAGCAGTTACGGGGGCATGAACACTGAAGCTTTCTTT

d_call: -
j_call: TRBJ2-2
v_call: TRBV27
clone_size: -
cdr3_aa: CASSFLPTGELFF
cdr3_nt: TGTGCCAGCAGTTTCCTTCCCACCGGGGAGCTGTTTTTT

d_call: TRBD1
j_call: TRBJ2-1
v_call: TRBV28
clone_size: -
cdr3_aa: CASTPWGTGGNEQFF
cdr3_nt: TGTGCCAGCACCCCCTGGGGGACAGGGGGGAATGAGCAGTTCTTC

d_call: -
j_call: TRBJ2-3
v_call: TRBV4-1
clone_size: -
cdr3_aa: CASSQVVGRADTQYF
cdr3_nt: TGCGCCAGCAGCCAGGTTGTGGGTCGCGCAGATACGCAGTATTTT

d_call: -
j_call: TRBJ2-2
v_call: TRBV11-1
clone_size: -
cdr3_aa: CASSRYPDPGPGELFF
cdr3_nt: TGTGCCAGCAGCCGGTACCCGGACCCAGGGCCCGGGGAGCTGTTTTTT

d_call: -
j_call: TRBJ2-7
v_call: TRBV10-3
clone_size: -
cdr3_aa: CAIGGGEIYEQYF
cdr3_nt: TGTGCCATCGGAGGGGGGGAAATCTACGAGCAGTACTTC

d_call: TRBD1
j_call: TRBJ1-1
v_call: TRBV5-1
clone_size: -
cdr3_aa: CASSLGQGTTEAFF
cdr3_nt: TGCGCCAGCAGCTTGGGACAGGGGACCACTGAAGCTTTCTTT

d_call: -
j_call: TRBJ2-7
v_call: TRBV10-3
clone_size: -
cdr3_aa: CAIARPGSPHEQYF
cdr3_nt: TGTGCCATCGCCCGTCCTGGGAGTCCCCACGAGCAGTACTTC

d_call: -
j_call: TRBJ1-4
v_call: TRBV23-1
clone_size: -
cdr3_aa: CASSQAPLGGDEKLFF
cdr3_nt: TGCGCCAGCAGTCAAGCCCCTCTGGGAGGGGATGAAAAACTGTTTTTT

d_call: -
j_call: TRBJ2-7
v_call: TRBV28
clone_size: -
cdr3_aa: CASSQTPLGQYF
cdr3_nt: TGTGCCAGCTCTCAGACACCACTCGGGCAGTACTTC

d_call: -
j_call: TRBJ2-7
v_call: TRBV6-1
clone_size: -
cdr3_aa: CASSPLAGSSYEQYF
cdr3_nt: TGTGCCAGCAGTCCCCTGGCGGGGTCCTCCTACGAGCAGTACTTC

d_call: -
j_call: TRBJ1-5
v_call: TRBV6-1
clone_size: -
cdr3_aa: CASGQNQPQHF
cdr3_nt: TGTGCCAGCGGACAGAATCAGCCCCAGCATTTT

d_call: -
j_call: TRBJ1-5
v_call: TRBV6-1
clone_size: -
cdr3_aa: CASSESPLQPQHF
cdr3_nt: TGTGCCAGCAGTGAATCTCCCCTCCAGCCCCAGCATTTT